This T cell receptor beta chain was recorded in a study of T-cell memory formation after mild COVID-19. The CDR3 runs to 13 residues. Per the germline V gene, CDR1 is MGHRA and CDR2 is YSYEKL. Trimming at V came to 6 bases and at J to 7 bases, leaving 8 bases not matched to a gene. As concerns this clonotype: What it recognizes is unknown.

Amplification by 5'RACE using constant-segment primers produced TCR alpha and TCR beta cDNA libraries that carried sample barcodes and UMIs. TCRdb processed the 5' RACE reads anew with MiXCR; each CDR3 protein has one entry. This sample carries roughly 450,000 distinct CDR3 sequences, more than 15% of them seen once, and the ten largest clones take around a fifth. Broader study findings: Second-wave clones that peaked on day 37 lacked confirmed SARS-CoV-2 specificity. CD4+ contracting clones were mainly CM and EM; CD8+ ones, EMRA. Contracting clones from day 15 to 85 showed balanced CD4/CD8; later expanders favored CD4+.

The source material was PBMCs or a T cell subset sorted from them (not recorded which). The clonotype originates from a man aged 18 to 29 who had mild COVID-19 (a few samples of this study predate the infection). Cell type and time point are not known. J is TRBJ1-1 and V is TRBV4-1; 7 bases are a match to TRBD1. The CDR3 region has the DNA TGCGCCAGCAGGGGACAGAAAGTTATTGAAGCTTTCTTT. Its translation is CASRGQKVIEAFF.